This T cell receptor beta chain was captured in a study of T cells after yellow fever vaccination. CDR1 and CDR2 (germline): KGHSH, LQKENI. There are 19 residues in the CDR3. Trimming stripped 4 bases from V and 2 bases from J, with 25 bases between. MiXCR, run by TCRdb on the 5' RACE reads, gives a single entry per CDR3 protein. The repertoire holds fewer than 400,000 distinct CDR3 sequences, with around 6.5% as singletons. Broader study findings: Peak timing came faster in the weaker secondary response, day 5 versus 15. Contamination by abundant bulk-population clonotypes could be present in FACS-sorted repertoires.

This clonotype was counted between two and nine times. What it binds is unknown. This TCR derives from a man aged 25-45 years who received the YFV17D yellow fever vaccine. Material: PBMCs, obtained 5 days after the yellow fever booster vaccination. The chain recombines TRBV18 with TRBJ2-3; TRBD2 is a possible D gene (6 bases). The CDR3 DNA follows: TGTGCCAGCTCACGGAGAATCCTAGATTCCCGACTAGACACAGATACGCAGTATTTT. It translates to CASSRRILDSRLDTDTQYF.